A single sample is the source of the 24 T cell receptor beta chains below, sequenced in a study of T cells in localized non-small cell lung cancer. Produced via immunoSEQ multiplex PCR; TCRdb's table is partial and in-frame only. Of roughly 25,000 clones in the sample, over 75% were seen once. The sequences come from peripheral blood, collected before any cancer treatment. These receptor sequences come from a male donor older than 55 with stage I squamous cell lung carcinoma.

V and J are TRBV30 and TRBJ2-5, with D perhaps TRBD1 (6 bases). The CDR3 runs 14 residues. From germline, CDR1 is GTSNPN and CDR2 SVGIG (reference sequence). With 5 bases removed from V and 0 bases from J, the gap between germline ends came to 13 bases. Written as DNA, the CDR3 is TGTGCCTGGGAAAAAGGACAGTACCAAGAGACCCAGTACTTC. This codes for CAWEKGQYQETQYF.

This clone was found a few times. This chain connects TRBV30 to TRBJ1-1; no definite D call. V was shortened by 5 bases and J by 7 bases, with 8 bases between the two germline ends. CDR1 and CDR2 (germline): GTSNPN, SVGIG (reference sequence). The CDR3 runs 10 residues. The CDR3 nucleotides read TGTGCCTGGGGCCCCCTTGAAGCTTTCTTT. Protein: CAWGPLEAFF.

This chain joins TRBV29-1 and TRBJ2-1; a weak D match, TRBD1 (6 bases). Germline CDR1 SQVTM, CDR2 ANQGSEA. This CDR3 has 13 residues. V was trimmed by 5 bases and J by 0 bases, leaving 8 bases between them. The DNA for the CDR3 is TGCAGCGTTCTACAGGGCTCCTACAATGAGCAGTTCTTC. Its translation is CSVLQGSYNEQFF.

V gene TRBV4-1 combines with J gene TRBJ2-7, with D possibly being TRBD2 (5 bases). V shed 5 bases and J shed 6 bases, with 20 bases lying between them. The CDR3 runs 15 residues. The V gene's germline CDR1 is MGHRA and CDR2 YSYEKL. CDR3 nucleotides: TGCGCCAGCAGCTGGACTCCGGAACTGGCCCGCGAGCAGTACTTC. This gives the protein CASSWTPELAREQYF.

V usage is TRBV19 and J usage is TRBJ1-2; D not certain. The CDR3 has 13 amino acids. Trimming left V 5 bases short and J 3 bases short, with 10 bases between. CDR1 LNHDA and CDR2 SQIVND come from the germline V gene (reference sequence). The CDR3 region has the DNA TGTGCCAGTAGTCGCAGGTCGGACTATGGCTACACCTTC. Amino acid sequence: CASSRRSDYGYTF.

DNA for the CDR3: TGTGCCAGCAGCTTAGTTCTCGGCACGGGGAACACTGAAGCTTTCTTT. It is translated as CASSLVLGTGNTEAFF. The chain recombines TRBV11-2 with TRBJ1-1; D unresolved. The germline CDR1 and CDR2 sequences are SGHAT and FQNNGV. The germline V and J ends were trimmed by 1 base and 1 base, with 13 bases remaining between them. This CDR3 has 16 residues.

This clone appeared once. The V call is TRBV19, the J call TRBJ2-1; 14 bases are shared with TRBD2. V lost 5 bases, J lost 10 bases, and 10 bases stayed unmatched. CDR3 size: 16 residues. Germline V lookup: CDR1 LNHDA, CDR2 SQIVND (reference sequence). CDR3 in amino acids: CASSFPTSGRAGEQFF. CDR3 bases: TGTGCCAGTAGTTTCCCGACTAGCGGGAGGGCCGGAGAGCAGTTCTTC.

The V and J genes are TRBV6-5 and TRBJ1-3, with unresolved D. CDR1 MNHEY and CDR2 SVGAGI come from the germline V gene. Trimming took 2 bases from V and 4 from J, leaving 12 bases between them. This CDR3 region has 15 residues. CDR3 sequence: CASSYKTLWGNTIYF. CDR3 DNA sequence: TGTGCCAGCAGTTACAAGACCCTCTGGGGAAACACCATATATTTT.

The rearrangement links TRBV6-1 to TRBJ2-6; weak D call: TRBD1 (5 bases). Germline V gene lookup returns CDR1 MNHNS and CDR2 SASEGT. V was clipped by 4 bases and J by 10 bases, with 14 bases between them. The CDR3 runs 14 residues. The CDR3: CASSARTIDNVLTF. The CDR3 region has the DNA TGTGCCAGCAGTGCCAGGACAATAGATAACGTCCTGACTTTC.

The genes are TRBV7-2 and TRBJ2-1, with D unclear. With 4 bases removed from V and 9 bases from J, the gap between germline ends came to 16 bases. CDR3 length: 14 residues. The germline CDR1 and CDR2 sequences are SGHTA and FQGNSA. Written as DNA, the CDR3 is TGTGCCAGCAGCTCTAACGGAATGATGGGTGAGCAGTTCTTC. This translates into CASSSNGMMGEQFF. Filled out from reference TRBV7-2 and TRBJ2-1, the complete variable domain reads GAGVSQSPSNKVTEKGKDVELRCDPISGHTALYWYRQSLGQGLEFLIYFQGNSAPDKSGLPSDRFSAERTGGSVSTLTIQRTQQEDSAVYLCASSSNGMMGEQFFGPGTRLTVL.

V usage is TRBV2 and J usage is TRBJ2-4; either TRBD1 or TRBD2 may supply D (5 bases each). V was clipped by 6 bases and J by 2 bases, with 8 bases between them. This CDR3 comprises 13 residues. Germline values: CDR1 SNHLY, CDR2 FYNNEI. CDR3 amino acids: CASRGTTKNIQYF. CDR3 sequence (DNA): TGTGCCAGCAGGGGGACGACCAAAAACATTCAGTACTTC. The whole variable domain, remainder taken from reference TRBV2 and TRBJ2-4, is EPEVTQTPSHQVTQMGQEVILRCVPISNHLYFYWYRQILGQKVEFLVSFYNNEISEKSEIFDDQFSVERPDGSNFTLKIRSTKLEDSAMYFCASRGTTKNIQYFGAGTRLSVL.

Only a few counts were recorded for this clone. The genes are TRBV4-3 and TRBJ2-1; D is unresolved. V gave up 0 bases and J gave up 5 bases, with 11 bases separating them. The CDR3 covers 15 residues. Per germline, CDR1 LGHNA and CDR2 YSLEER. CDR3 region: CASSQEGVRHNEQFF. As DNA, the CDR3 is TGCGCCAGCAGCCAAGAAGGTGTCAGACACAATGAGCAGTTCTTC.

The genes are TRBV7-9 and TRBJ1-2; tentative D call: TRBD1 (5 bases). Deletions cut 6 bases from V and 2 bases from J, with 10 bases between. CDR3 length equals 13 residues. The germline V gene encodes CDR1 SEHNR and CDR2 FQNEAQ (reference sequence). DNA of the CDR3: TGTGCCAGCAGTTTTCAGGGAAACTATGGCTACACCTTC. Its protein product is CASSFQGNYGYTF.

The chain joins TRBV19 to TRBJ2-7; 7 bases agree with TRBD2. The CDR3 has 13 residues. The germline V gene has CDR1 LNHDA and CDR2 SQIVND (reference sequence). V trimming: 4 bases; J trimming: 4 bases; junction bases outside the gene matches: 4. CDR3 bases: TGTGCCAGTAGTAGCGGGAGTAGGTACGAGCAGTACTTC. This codes for CASSSGSRYEQYF. Drawing the rest from reference TRBV19 and TRBJ2-7, the complete variable domain is DGGITQSPKYLFRKEGQNVTLSCEQNLNHDAMYWYRQDPGQGLRLIYYSQIVNDFQKGDIAEGYSVSREKKESFPLTVTSAQKNPTAFYLCASSSGSRYEQYFGPGTRLTVT.

The chain joins TRBV6-5 to TRBJ1-5, with D possibly matching TRBD1 (6 bases). With 5 bases removed from V and 5 bases from J, the gap between germline ends came to 10 bases. The CDR3 is 13 amino acids. The germline CDR1 and CDR2 sequences are MNHEY and SVGAGI. CDR3 protein: CASSVTGYQPQHF. The CDR3 DNA reads TGTGCCAGCAGTGTAACAGGGTATCAGCCCCAGCATTTT.

This rearrangement joins TRBV19 to TRBJ2-5, with TRBD2 matching 13 bases. CDR3 length: 16 amino acids. V shed 4 bases and J 8 bases; nucleotides not matched to a gene: 10. Germline loops: CDR1 LNHDA, CDR2 SQIVND (reference sequence). CDR3 sequence reads: CASSKGLAGRLDTQYF. The CDR3 DNA follows: TGTGCCAGTAGTAAGGGACTAGCGGGGCGGCTAGACACCCAGTACTTC.

The chain links TRBV7-9 to TRBJ1-6; TRBD1 is a possible D gene (6 bases). The CDR3 is made up of 14 amino acids. The germline V gene has CDR1 SEHNR and CDR2 FQNEAQ (reference sequence). V was pared by 2 bases and J by 7 bases, with 9 bases between. CDR3 loop: CASSLIGGNSPLHF. CDR3 coding DNA: TGTGCCAGCAGCTTAATAGGGGGAAATTCACCCCTCCACTTT. The full variable domain, rest sourced from reference TRBV7-9 and TRBJ1-6, is DTGVSQNPRHKITKRGQNVTFRCDPISEHNRLYWYRQTLGQGPEFLTYFQNEAQLEKSRLLSDRFSAERPKGSFSTLEIQRTEQGDSAMYLCASSLIGGNSPLHFGNGTRLTVT.

This clone was observed once. The chain is built from TRBV2 and TRBJ1-6; maybe TRBD1 (6 bases). The CDR3 covers 21 residues. CDR1 SNHLY and CDR2 FYNNEI come from the germline V gene. V was cut by 5 bases and J by 0 bases, with 26 bases left in between. Here the CDR3 DNA reads TGTGCCAGCAGTCGGACAGATCGCGGAAGCCGGGTGAGCTCCTATAATTCACCCCTCCACTTT. Protein product: CASSRTDRGSRVSSYNSPLHF.

The V call is TRBV13, the J call TRBJ2-1; 13 nucleotides agree with TRBD2. CDR1 is PRHDT, CDR2 FYEKMQ, per germline (reference sequence). CDR3 length: 16 amino acids. V was clipped by 5 bases and J by 8 bases; unmatched bases: 9. CDR3 nucleotides: TGTGCCAGCAGCGCCGGACTAGCGGGGGACCAGGATGAGCAGTTCTTC. Its translation: CASSAGLAGDQDEQFF.

V gene TRBV27 combines with J gene TRBJ1-2; 7 bases are a match to TRBD1. Germline CDR1 and CDR2: MNHEY and SMNVEV (reference sequence). After removal of 2 bases from V and 4 bases from J, the junction contained 4 bases not matched to a gene. The CDR3 is 14 residues long. CDR3 sequence: CASSLKGAAYGYTF. The DNA of the CDR3 is TGTGCCAGCAGTTTAAAGGGGGCGGCCTATGGCTACACCTTC.

This clone is a singleton in its sample. This chain connects TRBV9 to TRBJ2-7; 7 bases fit TRBD2. CDR3 length: 16 amino acids. Losses at the gene ends were 0 bases for V and 3 bases for J; bases not matched to a gene: 9. Germline V gene lookup returns CDR1 SGDLS and CDR2 YYNGEE. Written as DNA, the CDR3 is TGTGCCAGCAGCGTAGCTTCAAGCGGGAACTTCTACGAGCAGTACTTC. Translating it yields CASSVASSGNFYEQYF.

This clone was seen a few times. This chain joins TRBV19 and TRBJ2-3, with D unresolved. The CDR3 consists of 14 residues. Germline assignment: CDR1 LNHDA and CDR2 SQIVND (reference sequence). V was shortened by 5 bases and J by 4 bases, with 13 bases between the two germline ends. This chain's CDR3 is CASSPQVGADTQYF. CDR3 nucleotides: TGTGCCAGTAGTCCACAAGTTGGGGCAGATACGCAGTATTTT.

The V and J genes are TRBV19 and TRBJ1-3; D remains ambiguous. The V gene's germline CDR1 is LNHDA and CDR2 SQIVND (reference sequence). This CDR3 region has 17 residues. V was shortened by 5 bases and J by 0 bases, with 17 bases between the two germline ends. The CDR3: CASSSGPEAFSGNTIYF. The CDR3 DNA is TGTGCCAGTAGTTCAGGACCTGAGGCCTTCTCTGGAAACACCATATATTTT.

V usage is TRBV18 and J usage is TRBJ1-4; TRBD1 aligns across 7 bases. With 1 base clipped from V and 7 bases from J, the junction kept 6 bases outside the gene matches. This CDR3 region has 15 residues. Germline V gene data show CDR1 as KGHSH and CDR2 as LQKENI. The CDR3 region has the DNA TGTGCCAGCTCACCACAGGGGGCTCAGGCTGAAAAACTGTTTTTT. Its protein product is CASSPQGAQAEKLFF.